The 10 T cell receptor beta chains listed next were all sequenced from one sample in a study of human T cells and chemical hapten exposure (dated by TCRdb to about 2021). Libraries were made using RACE. Sequencing instrument: NextSeq 500. TCRdb trimmed the raw reads at Q25, called clones with MiXCR and kept productive beta chains. Rows are combined by CDR3 protein, so each entry shows the most common genes and DNA. In this sample the table shows 300,000 to 450,000 distinct CDR3 sequences, around 5.5% of which occur a single time. Roughly 8.2% of the sample belongs to the ten largest clones. The time point label, as the study defines it: pre-sensitization, week 0. The treatment or condition label, read with the paper, signifies: therapeutic diphenylcyclopropenone sensitization with weekly scalp DPC. Sequenced here: whole blood, sampled in connection with sensitization to the hapten diphenylcyclopropenone (DPC). The receptors originated from a young woman with alopecia areata. Some clones in this sample may be carry-over from other donors' samples.

This clonotype was recorded at least ten times. Written as DNA, the CDR3 is TGTGCCAGCAGTTGGAGTGGACAGTCCCACTATGGCTACACCTTC. Translating it yields CASSWSGQSHYGYTF. This chain joins TRBV6-5 and TRBJ1-2; D is possibly TRBD1 (6 bases). CDR3 size: 15 residues. Trimming removed 4 bases from V and 3 bases from J, with 15 bases in between. CDR1 MNHEY and CDR2 SVGAGI come from the germline V gene.

This clonotype showed up many times. V gene TRBV4-1 combines with J gene TRBJ2-1; D gene uncertain. The germline CDR1 and CDR2 sequences are MGHRA and YSYEKL. The ends were cut back, 0 bases at V and 1 base at J, with 10 bases in the middle. This CDR3 is built from 16 residues. The chain's CDR3 is CASSQDTTRSYNEQFF. CDR3 sequence (DNA): TGCGCCAGCAGCCAAGATACTACGAGATCCTACAATGAGCAGTTCTTC.

The sample holds a few counts of this clonotype. The chain uses TRBV12-3 or TRBV12-4 and TRBJ2-3; 9 positions agree with TRBD1. J gave up 2 bases and V 4 bases, and 22 bases lay outside the gene matches. This CDR3 is built from 21 residues. The CDR3 loop is CASSSPRGLTGGRIPTDTQYF. The CDR3 DNA follows: TGTGCCAGCAGTTCCCCGCGGGGGTTAACAGGGGGCCGTATCCCCACAGATACGCAGTATTTT.

The chain links TRBV12-3 or TRBV12-4 to TRBJ1-4; 8 positions match TRBD1. The CDR3 totals 17 residues. V trimming: 2 bases; J trimming: 0 bases; junction bases outside the gene matches: 5. CDR3 DNA sequence: TGTGCCAGCAGTTTAAGTGGACAGGGAACAACTAATGAAAAACTGTTTTTT. Translating it yields CASSLSGQGTTNEKLFF.

The sample holds many counts of this clonotype. The CDR3 bases are TGTGCTACTGCTCCAGGGGGCAACAATCAGCCCCAGCATTTT. This encodes CATAPGGNNQPQHF. The chain carries TRBV12-5 and TRBJ1-5; 8 nucleotides line up with TRBD1. The CDR3 totals 14 residues. J was trimmed by 3 bases and V by 10 bases; bases with no gene match: 8. Germline values: CDR1 LGHNT, CDR2 FRNRAP.

This clonotype was seen many times. This sequence joins TRBV12-3 or TRBV12-4 and TRBJ2-2; D call uncertain. CDR3 length: 14 amino acids. V shed 3 bases and J shed 1 base, with 6 bases lying between them. CDR3: CASSFWGNTGELFF. The CDR3 bases are TGTGCCAGCAGTTTCTGGGGGAACACCGGGGAGCTGTTTTTT.

There are a few counts of this clonotype. This rearrangement joins TRBV24-1 to TRBJ2-3; D gene uncertain. From germline, CDR1 is KGHDR and CDR2 SFDVKD. V was pared by 3 bases and J by 3 bases, with 18 bases between. The CDR3 has 17 residues. This chain's CDR3 is CATSDAANALGTDTQYF. For the CDR3, the DNA is TGTGCCACCAGTGATGCCGCAAACGCCCTCGGGACAGATACGCAGTATTTT.

This clonotype was observed a handful of times. V and J are TRBV5-1 and TRBJ2-7; TRBD1 aligns across 7 bases. J was trimmed by 11 bases and V by 0 bases; bases with no gene match: 2. Germline values: CDR1 SGHRS, CDR2 YFSETQ. The CDR3 runs to 11 residues. CDR3 region: CASSLEGQKYF. CDR3 DNA sequence: TGCGCCAGCAGCTTGGAGGGACAGAAGTACTTC.

This clonotype was detected only a few times. V gene TRBV7-2 combines with J gene TRBJ1-6; D uncertain. The V and J ends lost 3 bases and 4 bases respectively, with 7 bases between them. The V gene's germline CDR1 is SGHTA and CDR2 FQGNSA. The CDR3 has 14 amino acids. CDR3 region: CASSLKDYNSPLHF. The CDR3 DNA reads as TGTGCCAGCAGCTTGAAGGATTATAATTCACCCCTCCACTTT.

This clonotype was counted many times. The rearrangement joins TRBV20-1 to TRBJ2-4; 11 bases line up with TRBD2. This CDR3 is 14 amino acids long. Looked up from germline, CDR1 is DFQATT and CDR2 is SNEGSKA (reference sequence). The junction had 1 base not matched to a gene; V was cut back by 0 bases and J by 6 bases. The CDR3 coding sequence is TGCAGTGCTAGAGATAGCGGGGGGGCAAACATTCAGTACTTC. It yields the protein CSARDSGGANIQYF.